The 9 T cell receptor beta chains below come from one sample, sequenced in a study of T-cell reconstitution after alpha-beta-depleted transplantation in children. Preparation of the TCRbeta library used unique molecular identifiers. TCRdb re-analysed the PCR reads in MiXCR, keeping a single row per CDR3 protein. The sample has roughly 350,000 distinct CDR3 sequences, approximately 10% seen once; the top ten hold less than 2.5%. The sequenced sample was PBMCs from the stem cell graft donor, obtained from the stem cell graft. The receptor source for this set is a human donor who donated a stem cell graft to a child with acute lymphoblastic leukemia.

In its sample, this clonotype was seen a few times. The chain is built from TRBV29-1 and TRBJ2-5; no definite D call. The V and J ends lost 6 bases and 7 bases respectively, with 18 bases between them. CDR3 size: 13 residues. The germline CDR1 and CDR2 sequences are SQVTM and ANQGSEA. CDR3 protein: CSVSVRVEGTQYF. DNA of the CDR3: TGCAGCGTCTCGGTACGGGTAGAAGGGACCCAGTACTTC.

This clonotype occurred a few times. The rearrangement links TRBV9 to TRBJ2-6, with D uncertain. This CDR3 is 15 amino acids long. The germline CDR1 and CDR2 sequences are SGDLS and YYNGEE. V was cut by 0 bases and J by 0 bases, with 4 bases left in between. The DNA for the CDR3 is TGTGCCAGCAGCGTAGGGAGCTCTGGGGCCAACGTCCTGACTTTC. It translates to CASSVGSSGANVLTF.

The CDR3 DNA reads as TGCAGCGTTGCCAGAAGGGGGGAGGGCGAGCAGTACTTC. Protein: CSVARRGEGEQYF. The chain carries TRBV29-1 and TRBJ2-7; D is possibly TRBD2 (7 bases). CDR3 length: 13 amino acids. The V gene's germline CDR1 is SQVTM and CDR2 ANQGSEA. V was shortened by 4 bases and J by 6 bases, with 16 bases between the two germline ends.

The V and J genes are TRBV2 and TRBJ2-4, with D unclear. Trimming took off 6 bases at V and 7 bases at J, with 10 bases between the two ends. Germline-derived CDR1 and CDR2 are SNHLY and FYNNEI. This CDR3 is 12 amino acids long. The CDR3 DNA reads as TGTGCCAGCAGGGCCCTAGGGAACATTCAGTACTTC. It specifies CASRALGNIQYF.

As concerns this clonotype: A single base separates this from a much larger clone, so it may be a read error. The CDR3 loop reads CASSPGHRRYEQYF. The CDR3 bases are TGTGCCAGCAGCCCGGGGCACCGGCGGTACGAGCAGTACTTC. V usage is TRBV5-6 and J usage is TRBJ2-7; D tentatively reads TRBD1 or TRBD2 (5 bases each). CDR1 and CDR2 from the germline V gene are SGHDT and YYEEEE. The CDR3 consists of 14 residues. V lost 4 bases, J lost 4 bases, and 15 bases lay in between.

In this sample, this clonotype turned up many times. The CDR3 DNA reads as TGCGCCAGCAGCTTGTCTGGGGTCGACACTGAAGCTTTCTTT. Translation: CASSLSGVDTEAFF. The rearrangement links TRBV5-1 to TRBJ1-1; no firm D call. Trimming took off 1 base at V and 3 bases at J, with 10 bases between the two ends. Germline V gives CDR1 SGHRS, CDR2 YFSETQ. The CDR3 has 14 amino acids.

This clonotype was counted ten times or more. This sequence joins TRBV2 and TRBJ1-5; D is uncertain. V was shortened by 11 bases and J by 3 bases, with 14 bases between the two germline ends. The CDR3 has 13 residues. The germline V gene encodes CDR1 SNHLY and CDR2 FYNNEI. CDR3 protein: CAASAGFNQPQHF. CDR3 sequence (DNA): TGTGCCGCTTCGGCGGGTTTCAATCAGCCCCAGCATTTT.

Concerning this clonotype: This may be a read error, as it is one base from a much larger clone. The rearrangement joins TRBV28 to TRBJ2-7; D remains unclear. Trimming pared 5 bases from V and 3 bases from J, leaving 17 bases between. Germline values: CDR1 MDHEN, CDR2 SYDVKM. The CDR3 runs 15 residues. The DNA of the CDR3 is TGTGCCAGCAGTCACCAGTGGGATGGTTACTACGAGCAGTACTTC. Its translation is CASSHQWDGYYEQYF.

This clonotype was counted only a few times. V and J are TRBV12-3 or TRBV12-4 and TRBJ1-4; D gene uncertain. The CDR3 runs to 14 residues. V was shortened by 6 bases and J by 0 bases, with 8 bases between the two germline ends. The CDR3 DNA follows: TGTGCCAGCAGCAAATTTGCAACTAATGAAAAACTGTTTTTT. It is translated as CASSKFATNEKLFF.